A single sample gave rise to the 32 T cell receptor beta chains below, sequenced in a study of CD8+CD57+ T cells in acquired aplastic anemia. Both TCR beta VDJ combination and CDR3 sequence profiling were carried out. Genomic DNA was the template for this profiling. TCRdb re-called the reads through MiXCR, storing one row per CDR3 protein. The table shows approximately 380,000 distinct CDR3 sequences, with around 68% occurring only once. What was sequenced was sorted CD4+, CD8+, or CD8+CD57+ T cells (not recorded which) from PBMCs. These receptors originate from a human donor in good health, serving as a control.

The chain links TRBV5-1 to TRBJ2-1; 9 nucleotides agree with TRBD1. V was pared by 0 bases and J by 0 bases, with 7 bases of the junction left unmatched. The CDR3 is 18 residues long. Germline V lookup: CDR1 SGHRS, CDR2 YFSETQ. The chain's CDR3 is CASSLEGRQGGSYNEQFF. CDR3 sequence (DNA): TGCGCCAGCAGCTTGGAAGGGCGACAGGGGGGCTCCTACAATGAGCAGTTCTTC.

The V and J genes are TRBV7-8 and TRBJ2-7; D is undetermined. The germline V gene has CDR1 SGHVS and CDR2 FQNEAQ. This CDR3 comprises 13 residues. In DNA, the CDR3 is TGTGCCAGCAGCGTAGCAGAGATCTACGAGCAGTACGTC. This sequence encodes CASSVAEIYEQYV.

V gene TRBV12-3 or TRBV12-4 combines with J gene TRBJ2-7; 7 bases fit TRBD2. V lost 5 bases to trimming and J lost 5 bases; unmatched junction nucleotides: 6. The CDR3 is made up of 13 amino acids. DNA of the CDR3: TGTGCCAGCAGTCGGCGGCGGGGGAACGAGCAGTACTTC. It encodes CASSRRRGNEQYF.

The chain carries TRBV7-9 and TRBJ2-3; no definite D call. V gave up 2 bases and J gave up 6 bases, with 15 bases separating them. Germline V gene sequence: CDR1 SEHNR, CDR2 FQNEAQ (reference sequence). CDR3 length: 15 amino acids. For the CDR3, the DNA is TGTGCCAGCAGCTTACAGACCGAGGTCGCGGATACGCAGTATTTT. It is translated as CASSLQTEVADTQYF. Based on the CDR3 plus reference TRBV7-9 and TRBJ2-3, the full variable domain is DTGVSQNPRHKITKRGQNVTFRCDPISEHNRLYWYRQTLGQGPEFLTYFQNEAQLEKSRLLSDRFSAERPKGSFSTLEIQRTEQGDSAMYLCASSLQTEVADTQYFGPGTRLTVL.

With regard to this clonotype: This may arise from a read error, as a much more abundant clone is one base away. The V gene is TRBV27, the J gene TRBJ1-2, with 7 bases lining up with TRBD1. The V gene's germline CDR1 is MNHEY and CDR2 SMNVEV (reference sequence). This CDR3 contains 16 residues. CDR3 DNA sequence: TGTGCCGGCAGTAACCATCGCCCCGGGACAGACTATGGCTACACCTTC. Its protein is CAGSNHRPGTDYGYTF.

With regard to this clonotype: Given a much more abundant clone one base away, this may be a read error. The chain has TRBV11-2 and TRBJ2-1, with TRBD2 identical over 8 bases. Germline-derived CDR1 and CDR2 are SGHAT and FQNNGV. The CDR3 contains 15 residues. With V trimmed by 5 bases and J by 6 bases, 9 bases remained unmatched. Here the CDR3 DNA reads TGTGCCAGCAGCCAGTTTACCGGGGGGGCCAATGAGCAGTTCTTC. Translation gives CASSQFTGGANEQFF.

CDR3 sequence: CASGHGHLAPQHF. In nucleotides, the CDR3 is TGTGCCAGTGGCCATGGACACCTTGCGCCCCAGCATTTT. The genes are TRBV5-4 and TRBJ1-5, with D possibly TRBD1 on 5 matching bases. This CDR3 has 13 residues. Germline assignment: CDR1 SGHNT and CDR2 YYREEE (reference sequence). The ends were cut back, 8 bases at V and 9 bases at J, with 18 bases in the middle.

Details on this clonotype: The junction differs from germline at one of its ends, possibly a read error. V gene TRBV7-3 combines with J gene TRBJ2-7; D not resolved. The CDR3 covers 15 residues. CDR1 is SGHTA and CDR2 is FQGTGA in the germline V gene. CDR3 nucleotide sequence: TGTGCCAGCAACCAGTCGGTGGGCGCGAGCACCGAGGAGTACTTC. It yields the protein CASNQSVGASTEEYF.

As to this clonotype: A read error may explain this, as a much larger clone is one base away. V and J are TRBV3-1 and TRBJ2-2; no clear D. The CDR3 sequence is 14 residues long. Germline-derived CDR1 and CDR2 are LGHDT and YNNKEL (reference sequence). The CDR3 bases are TGTGCCAGCAACCAAGATGCCGGTTACGGGGAGCTGTTTTTT. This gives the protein CASNQDAGYGELFF.

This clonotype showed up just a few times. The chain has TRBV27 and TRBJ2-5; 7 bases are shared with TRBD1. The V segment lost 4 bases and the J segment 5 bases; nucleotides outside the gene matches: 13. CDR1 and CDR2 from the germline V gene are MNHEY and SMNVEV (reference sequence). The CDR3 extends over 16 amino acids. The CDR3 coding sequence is TGTGCCAGCAGTTCAGAGGGGGCTCGACTGGAGGAGACCCAGTACTTC. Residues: CASSSEGARLEETQYF.

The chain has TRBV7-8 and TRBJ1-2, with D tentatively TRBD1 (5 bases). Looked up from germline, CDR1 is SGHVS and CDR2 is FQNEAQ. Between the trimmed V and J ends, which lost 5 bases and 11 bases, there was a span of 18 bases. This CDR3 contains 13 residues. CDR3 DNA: TGTGCCAGCAGCCCTGACAGCATGTTAGGGTACACCTTC. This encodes CASSPDSMLGYTF.

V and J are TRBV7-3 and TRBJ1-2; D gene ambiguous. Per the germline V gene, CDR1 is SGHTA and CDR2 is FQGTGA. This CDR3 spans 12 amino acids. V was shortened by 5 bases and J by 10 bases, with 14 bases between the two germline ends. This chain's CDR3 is CASSHDFQVYTF. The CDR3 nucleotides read TGTGCCAGCAGCCACGATTTTCAGGTCTACACCTTC.

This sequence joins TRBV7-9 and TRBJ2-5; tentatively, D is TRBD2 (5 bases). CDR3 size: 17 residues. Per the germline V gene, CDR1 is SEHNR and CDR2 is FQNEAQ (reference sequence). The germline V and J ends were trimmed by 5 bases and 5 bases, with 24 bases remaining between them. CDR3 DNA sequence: TGTGCCAGCAGCCGACTGGGCGGGTGGAGAGGGCAGGAGACCCAGTACTTC. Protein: CASSRLGGWRGQETQYF. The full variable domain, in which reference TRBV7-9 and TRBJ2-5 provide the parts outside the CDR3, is DTGVSQNPRHKITKRGQNVTFRCDPISEHNRLYWYRQTLGQGPEFLTYFQNEAQLEKSRLLSDRFSAERPKGSFSTLEIQRTEQGDSAMYLCASSRLGGWRGQETQYFGPGTRLLVL.

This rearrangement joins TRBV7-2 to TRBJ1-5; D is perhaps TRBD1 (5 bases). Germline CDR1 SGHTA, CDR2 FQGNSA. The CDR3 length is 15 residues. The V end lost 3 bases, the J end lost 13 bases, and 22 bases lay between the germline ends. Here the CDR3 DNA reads TGTGCCAGCAGCTTGACGGCAGGGCCTCACCCGCCGCAGCATTTT. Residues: CASSLTAGPHPPQHF.

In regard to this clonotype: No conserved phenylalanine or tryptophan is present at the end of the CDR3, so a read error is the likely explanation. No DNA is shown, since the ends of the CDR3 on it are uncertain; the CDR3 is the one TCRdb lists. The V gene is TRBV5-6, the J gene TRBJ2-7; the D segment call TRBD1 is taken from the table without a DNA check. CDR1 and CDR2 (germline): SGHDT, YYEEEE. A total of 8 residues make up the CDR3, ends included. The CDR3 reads CASSFLAR.

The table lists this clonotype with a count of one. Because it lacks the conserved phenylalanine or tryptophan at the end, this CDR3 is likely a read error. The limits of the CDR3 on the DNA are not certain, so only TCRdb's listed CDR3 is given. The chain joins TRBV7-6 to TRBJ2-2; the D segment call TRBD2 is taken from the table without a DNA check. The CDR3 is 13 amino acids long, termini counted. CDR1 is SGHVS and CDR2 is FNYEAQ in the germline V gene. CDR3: CASSLALTGLGVD.

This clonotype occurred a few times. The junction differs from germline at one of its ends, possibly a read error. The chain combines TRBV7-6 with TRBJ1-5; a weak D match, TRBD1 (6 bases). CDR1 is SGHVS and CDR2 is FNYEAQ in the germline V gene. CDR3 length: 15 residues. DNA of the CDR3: TGTGCCACCAGCAAACGGGGGGCGAGCAATCGGCCCCAGCATTTT. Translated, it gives CATSKRGASNRPQHF. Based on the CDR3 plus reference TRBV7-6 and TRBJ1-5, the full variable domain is GAGVSQSPRYKVTKRGQDVALRCDPISGHVSLYWYRQALGQGPEFLTYFNYEAQQDKSGLPNDRFSAERPEGSISTLTIQRTEQRDSAMYRCATSKRGASNRPQHFGDGTRLSIL.

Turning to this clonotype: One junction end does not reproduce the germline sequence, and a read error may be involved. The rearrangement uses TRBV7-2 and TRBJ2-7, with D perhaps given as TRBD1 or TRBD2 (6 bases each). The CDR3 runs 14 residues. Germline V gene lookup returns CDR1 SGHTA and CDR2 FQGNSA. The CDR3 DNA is TGTGCCAGCAGCCTAGCGCTCAGGGGCGCACCGCACTTTTTC. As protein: CASSLALRGAPHFF.

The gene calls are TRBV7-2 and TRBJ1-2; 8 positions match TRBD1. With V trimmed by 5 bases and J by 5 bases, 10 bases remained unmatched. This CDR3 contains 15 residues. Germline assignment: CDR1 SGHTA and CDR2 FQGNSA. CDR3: CASSVPGTGYYGYTF. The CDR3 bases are TGTGCCAGCAGCGTGCCGGGGACAGGTTATTATGGCTACACCTTC.

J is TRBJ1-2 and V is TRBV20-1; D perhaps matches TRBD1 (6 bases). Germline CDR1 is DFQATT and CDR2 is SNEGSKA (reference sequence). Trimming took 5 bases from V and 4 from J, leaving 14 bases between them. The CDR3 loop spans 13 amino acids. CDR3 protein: CSARGGLIYGYTF. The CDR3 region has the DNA TGCAGTGCTCGGGGGGGGCTTATCTATGGCTACACCTTC.

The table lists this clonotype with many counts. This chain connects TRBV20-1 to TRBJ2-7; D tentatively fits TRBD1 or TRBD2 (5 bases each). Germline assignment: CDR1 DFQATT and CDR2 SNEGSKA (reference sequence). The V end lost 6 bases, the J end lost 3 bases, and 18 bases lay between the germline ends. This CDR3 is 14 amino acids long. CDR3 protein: CSARGRSSLYEQYF. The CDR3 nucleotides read TGCAGTGCGAGGGGACGGTCAAGCCTCTACGAGCAGTACTTC.

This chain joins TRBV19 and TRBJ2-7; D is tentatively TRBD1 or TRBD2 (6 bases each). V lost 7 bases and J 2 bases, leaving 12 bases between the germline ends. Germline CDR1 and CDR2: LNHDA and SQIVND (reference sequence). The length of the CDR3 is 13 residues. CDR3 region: CASKGGPPYEQYF. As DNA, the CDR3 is TGTGCCAGTAAGGGGGGACCTCCCTACGAGCAGTACTTC.

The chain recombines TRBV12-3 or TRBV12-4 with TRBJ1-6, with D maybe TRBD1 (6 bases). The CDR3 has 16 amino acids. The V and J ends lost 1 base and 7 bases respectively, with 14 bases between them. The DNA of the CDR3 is TGTGCCAGCAGTTTAGGGGGGGCTATCCAAAATTCACCCCTCCACTTT. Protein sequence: CASSLGGAIQNSPLHF.

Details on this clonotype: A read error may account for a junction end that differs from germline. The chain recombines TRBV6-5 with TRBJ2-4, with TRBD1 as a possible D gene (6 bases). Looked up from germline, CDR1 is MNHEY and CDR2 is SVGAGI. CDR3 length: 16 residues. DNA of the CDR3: TGTGCCATCAGTCTCTCACAGGGAATAGCCAAAAACATTCAGTACTTC. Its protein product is CAISLSQGIAKNIQYF.

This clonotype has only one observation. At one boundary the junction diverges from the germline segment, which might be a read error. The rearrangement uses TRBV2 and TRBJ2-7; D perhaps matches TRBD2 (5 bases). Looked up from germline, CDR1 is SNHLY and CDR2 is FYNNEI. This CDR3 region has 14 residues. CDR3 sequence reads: CAISDGERYYEQYF. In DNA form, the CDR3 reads TGTGCCATCAGTGACGGGGAGAGGTACTACGAGCAGTACTTC.

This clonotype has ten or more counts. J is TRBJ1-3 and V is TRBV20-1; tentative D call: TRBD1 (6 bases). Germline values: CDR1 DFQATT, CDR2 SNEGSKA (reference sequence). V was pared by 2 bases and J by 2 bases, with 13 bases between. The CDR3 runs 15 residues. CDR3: CSARTGTRPGNTIYF. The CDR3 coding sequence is TGCAGTGCTAGAACCGGGACACGGCCTGGAAACACCATATATTTT.

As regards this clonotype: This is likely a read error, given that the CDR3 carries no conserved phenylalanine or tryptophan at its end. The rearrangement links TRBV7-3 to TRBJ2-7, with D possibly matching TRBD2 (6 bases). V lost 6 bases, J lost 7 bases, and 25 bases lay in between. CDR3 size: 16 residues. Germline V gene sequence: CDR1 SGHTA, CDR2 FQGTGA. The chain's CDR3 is CASSRRGSTDTQEQYS. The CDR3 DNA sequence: TGTGCCAGCAGTCGGAGGGGAAGCACAGATACGCAGGAGCAGTACTCC.

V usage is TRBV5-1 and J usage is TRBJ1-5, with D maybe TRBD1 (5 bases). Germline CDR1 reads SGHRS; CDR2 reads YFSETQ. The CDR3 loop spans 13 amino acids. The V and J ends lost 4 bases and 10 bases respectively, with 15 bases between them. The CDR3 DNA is TGCGCCAGCAGCCTCCAGGCCGGGACCCCCCAGCATTTT. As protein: CASSLQAGTPQHF.

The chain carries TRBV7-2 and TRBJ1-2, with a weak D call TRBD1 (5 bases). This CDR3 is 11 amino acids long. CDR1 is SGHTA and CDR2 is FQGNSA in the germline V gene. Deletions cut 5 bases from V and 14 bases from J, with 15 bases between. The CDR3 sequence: CASSTGRGETF. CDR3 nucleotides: TGTGCCAGCAGCACAGGTCGCGGCGAGACCTTC.

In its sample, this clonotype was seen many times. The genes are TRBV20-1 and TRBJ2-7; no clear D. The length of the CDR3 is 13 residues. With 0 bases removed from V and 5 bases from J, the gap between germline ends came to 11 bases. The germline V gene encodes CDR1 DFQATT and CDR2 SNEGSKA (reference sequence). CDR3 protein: CSARDSVRDEQYF. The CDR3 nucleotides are TGCAGTGCTAGAGATTCGGTCCGCGACGAGCAGTACTTC.

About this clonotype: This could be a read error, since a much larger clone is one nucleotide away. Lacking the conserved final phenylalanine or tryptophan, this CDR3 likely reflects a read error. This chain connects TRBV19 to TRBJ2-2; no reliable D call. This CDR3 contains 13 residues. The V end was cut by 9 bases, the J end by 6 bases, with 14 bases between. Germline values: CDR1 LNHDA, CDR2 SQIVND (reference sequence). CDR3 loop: CASSLQSSGELFS. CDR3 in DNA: TGTGCCAGCAGCTTGCAGTCGTCCGGGGAGCTGTTTTCT.

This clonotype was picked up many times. In DNA form, the CDR3 reads TGCAGTGCTGGCCGTTTAGGGACAGGGAGGGGAAACACCATATATTTT. It translates to CSAGRLGTGRGNTIYF. The chain is built from TRBV20-1 and TRBJ1-3, with 9 bases that match TRBD1. Unmatched junction bases numbered 12, after V lost 5 bases and J lost 4 bases. Per the germline V gene, CDR1 is DFQATT and CDR2 is SNEGSKA (reference sequence). This CDR3 has 16 amino acids.